Below, 20 T cell receptor beta chains from the same sample are listed, as sequenced in a study of T cell repertoires in cytomegalovirus infection. TCRdb recomputed calls from the reads with MiXCR, one row per CDR3 protein. The sample includes a few hundred thousand distinct CDR3 sequences, approximately 22% seen only once; the top ten take approximately 19%. The antigens these receptors bind are not known. The material was cultured PBMCs, obtained from culture after CMV antigen stimulation. The receptors come from a human donor in good health (CMV status not recorded). Some clones in this sample may be carry-over from other donors' samples.

The rearrangement uses TRBV12-3 or TRBV12-4 and TRBJ2-5; D possibly corresponds to TRBD1 (5 bases). This CDR3 region has 13 residues. Trimming shortened V by 10 bases and J by 7 bases, and 19 bases separated the two germline ends. CDR3 bases: TGTGCCACCTCGACTGGGGCCCCGGGGACCCAGTACTTC. This encodes CATSTGAPGTQYF.

This clonotype was observed at least ten times. Its ends do not fully match the called genes, so a read error is possible. The chain carries TRBV7-2 and TRBJ2-5, with D possibly being TRBD1 (6 bases). The CDR3 runs 14 residues. Germline V gene data show CDR1 as SGHTA and CDR2 as FQGNSA. CDR3 sequence (DNA): TGTGCCAGCAGCTCCAGGACAGTTCAAGGGACCCAGTACTTC. Translation gives CASSSRTVQGTQYF. The full variable domain, completed using reference TRBV7-2 and TRBJ2-5, is GAGVSQSPSNKVTEKGKDVELRCDPISGHTALYWYRQSLGQGLEFLIYFQGNSAPDKSGLPSDRFSAERTGGSVSTLTIQRTQQEDSAVYLCASSSRTVQGTQYFGPGTRLLVL.

This chain uses TRBV6-2 or TRBV6-3 with TRBJ2-7; the match to TRBD2 covers 9 bases. Germline lookup yields CDR1 MNHEY and CDR2 SVGEGT. V lost 0 bases and J lost 3; bases outside the gene matches: 12. The CDR3 covers 18 residues. CDR3 coding DNA: TGTGCCAGCAGTTACTCTAGCGGGGGAAACCCAACGGACTACGAGCAGTACTTC. The encoded protein is CASSYSSGGNPTDYEQYF.

There are many counts of this clonotype. The CDR3 DNA reads as TGTGCCAGCAGCTTAGGGGACCGCCGGTTCTTC. Its translation is CASSLGDRRFF. This sequence joins TRBV7-2 and TRBJ2-1, with D perhaps TRBD1 or TRBD2 (5 bases each). This CDR3 comprises 11 residues. The germline gives CDR1 SGHTA, CDR2 FQGNSA. V lost 1 base and J 15 bases, leaving 10 bases between the germline ends.

The chain uses TRBV7-6 and TRBJ2-1; 8 positions match TRBD2. The CDR3 covers 14 residues. With V trimmed by 1 base and J by 7 bases, 3 bases remained unmatched. CDR1 is SGHVS, CDR2 FNYEAQ, per germline. The CDR3 DNA follows: TGTGCCAGCAGCTTAGAGGCTAGCGGGAATGAGCAGTTCTTC. It specifies CASSLEASGNEQFF. Variable domain in full (rest from reference TRBV7-6 and TRBJ2-1): GAGVSQSPRYKVTKRGQDVALRCDPISGHVSLYWYRQALGQGPEFLTYFNYEAQQDKSGLPNDRFSAERPEGSISTLTIQRTEQRDSAMYRCASSLEASGNEQFFGPGTRLTVL.

The rearrangement links TRBV20-1 to TRBJ2-1; 16 nucleotides align to TRBD2. The trim removed 6 bases at V and 7 bases at J, leaving 12 bases unmatched. Germline CDR1 reads DFQATT; CDR2 reads SNEGSKA (reference sequence). This CDR3 has 17 amino acids. CDR3 nucleotide sequence: TGCAGTGCCACGGGACTAGCGGGAGGGGCTCTTGAGAATGAGCAGTTCTTC. It is translated as CSATGLAGGALENEQFF.

This clonotype has at least ten counts. The chain employs TRBV12-3 or TRBV12-4 and TRBJ2-5, with a possible D match to TRBD1 (6 bases). CDR3 size: 14 residues. Trimming took off 2 bases at V and 4 bases at J, with 11 bases between the two ends. CDR3 region: CASSLLLGGETQYF. The CDR3 DNA follows: TGTGCCAGCAGTTTACTCCTAGGGGGAGAGACCCAGTACTTC.

The chain has TRBV11-2 and TRBJ2-7; perhaps TRBD1 as D (5 bases). Trimming left V 2 bases short and J 6 bases short, with 11 bases between. Germline-derived CDR1 and CDR2 are SGHAT and FQNNGV. This CDR3 region has 13 residues. In DNA, the CDR3 is TGTGCCAGCAGCTTATGGACATCGAGCGAGCAGTACGTC. Amino acids: CASSLWTSSEQYV.

This chain links TRBV30 with TRBJ1-1, with 8 bases fitting TRBD1. The CDR3 length is 13 residues. Germline-derived CDR1 and CDR2 are GTSNPN and SVGIG (reference sequence). V lost 3 bases, J lost 7 bases, and 7 bases stayed unmatched. The CDR3 DNA reads as TGTGCCTGGAGACCGGGACAGGCAGTTGAAGCTTTCTTT. The encoded protein is CAWRPGQAVEAFF. Variable domain in full (rest from reference TRBV30 and TRBJ1-1): SQTIHQWPATLVQPVGSPLSLECTVEGTSNPNLYWYRQAAGRGLQLLFYSVGIGQISSEVPQNLSASRPQDRQFILSSKKLLLSDSGFYLCAWRPGQAVEAFFGQGTRLTVV.

About this clonotype itself: A much larger clone lies a single base off, so this may be a read error. The rearrangement uses TRBV7-1 and TRBJ1-6; 9 positions match TRBD1. TRBV7-1 is noted as an ORF with a role that remains uncertain. The CDR3 totals 14 residues. As DNA, the CDR3 is TGTGCCAGCAGAAACAGGGGGCATAATACACCCCTCCACTTT. Protein product: CASRNRGHNTPLHF.

This chain uses TRBV7-9 with TRBJ1-5, with D unclear. The CDR3 consists of 16 residues. Germline CDR1 and CDR2: SEHNR and FQNEAQ (reference sequence). V was pared by 0 bases and J by 2 bases, with 11 bases between. The CDR3: CASSLAGTFGNQPQHF. The CDR3 nucleotides read TGTGCCAGCAGCTTAGCAGGTACCTTCGGCAATCAGCCCCAGCATTTT. Drawing the rest from reference TRBV7-9 and TRBJ1-5, the complete variable domain is DTGVSQNPRHKITKRGQNVTFRCDPISEHNRLYWYRQTLGQGPEFLTYFQNEAQLEKSRLLSDRFSAERPKGSFSTLEIQRTEQGDSAMYLCASSLAGTFGNQPQHFGDGTRLSIL.

This clonotype was recorded a few times. The chain carries TRBV6-6 and TRBJ2-1; D might be TRBD1 or TRBD2, each matching 5 bases. Germline V gives CDR1 MNHNY, CDR2 SVGAGI (reference sequence). The CDR3 spans 14 residues. Trimming left V 8 bases short and J 12 bases short, with 23 bases between. This chain's CDR3 is CASGPGTALKGQFF. The CDR3 DNA is TGTGCCAGCGGCCCTGGGACGGCTCTCAAGGGGCAGTTCTTC.

The chain has TRBV10-3 and TRBJ2-1; 14 nucleotides agree with TRBD2. The CDR3 covers 13 residues. CDR1 and CDR2 from the germline V gene are ENHRY and SYGVKD. J lost 9 bases, V lost 6 bases, and 1 base had no gene match. CDR3 DNA sequence: TGTGCCATCAGAGGACTAGCGGGAGGTGAGCAGTTCTTC. This codes for CAIRGLAGGEQFF.

The chain uses TRBV18 and TRBJ1-1; D is perhaps TRBD1 (6 bases). This CDR3 region has 13 residues. Germline V gene lookup returns CDR1 KGHSH and CDR2 LQKENI. V gave up 6 bases and J gave up 1 base, with 9 bases separating them. The CDR3 protein is CASSTGQNTEAFF. The CDR3 DNA reads TGTGCCAGCTCTACGGGACAGAACACTGAAGCTTTCTTT.

This clonotype was seen ten or more times. The chain combines TRBV12-3 or TRBV12-4 with TRBJ1-2; D might be TRBD1 (6 bases). V gave up 4 bases and J gave up 7 bases, with 10 bases separating them. The CDR3 spans 12 residues. CDR3 DNA sequence: TGTGCCAGCAGTTACAGGGTCTTTGGCTACACCTTC. It specifies CASSYRVFGYTF.

This clonotype appeared a few times. The chain recombines TRBV30 with TRBJ1-1; 7 nucleotides line up with TRBD1. The germline CDR1 and CDR2 sequences are GTSNPN and SVGIG (reference sequence). This CDR3 has 12 residues. V was clipped by 5 bases and J by 7 bases; unmatched bases: 7. The DNA for the CDR3 is TGTGCCTGGGACAGGGCCACCGGTGAAGCTTTCTTT. Amino acids: CAWDRATGEAFF.

The chain recombines TRBV7-2 with TRBJ1-5; D not certain. The CDR3 has 15 residues. The germline V and J ends were trimmed by 3 bases and 3 bases, with 12 bases remaining between them. Germline V CDR1 and CDR2: SGHTA, FQGNSA. Written as DNA, the CDR3 is TGTGCCAGCAGCTTGTCAGGCGTCTTCAATCAGCCCCAGCATTTT. This translates into CASSLSGVFNQPQHF.

This clonotype was picked up many times. The rearrangement links TRBV4-1 to TRBJ2-1; perhaps TRBD2 as D (5 bases). Trimming cost V 0 bases and J 6 bases, with 18 bases left between them. The CDR3 has 17 amino acids. Germline V gene sequence: CDR1 MGHRA, CDR2 YSYEKL. The CDR3 nucleotides read TGCGCCAGCAGCCAAGATTCTCCGAGACTACAAACCAATGAGCAGTTCTTC. Protein sequence: CASSQDSPRLQTNEQFF.

The chain has TRBV27 and TRBJ2-1; TRBD2 agrees at 13 bases. This CDR3 comprises 17 residues. The trim removed 6 bases at V and 6 bases at J, leaving 11 bases unmatched. Looked up from germline, CDR1 is MNHEY and CDR2 is SMNVEV (reference sequence). The CDR3 loop is CASSGLAGEFQFNEQFF. The CDR3 DNA reads TGTGCCAGCAGCGGACTAGCGGGAGAGTTTCAGTTCAATGAGCAGTTCTTC.

J is TRBJ2-3 and V is TRBV5-4, with TRBD1 matching over 10 bases. This CDR3 has 14 amino acids. Germline V gives CDR1 SGHNT, CDR2 YYREEE (reference sequence). The J segment lost 5 bases and the V segment lost 3 bases, leaving 3 bases of the junction unmatched. CDR3 coding DNA: TGTGCCAGCAGCTGGGGACAGGGGCAAGATACGCAGTATTTT. The encoded protein is CASSWGQGQDTQYF.